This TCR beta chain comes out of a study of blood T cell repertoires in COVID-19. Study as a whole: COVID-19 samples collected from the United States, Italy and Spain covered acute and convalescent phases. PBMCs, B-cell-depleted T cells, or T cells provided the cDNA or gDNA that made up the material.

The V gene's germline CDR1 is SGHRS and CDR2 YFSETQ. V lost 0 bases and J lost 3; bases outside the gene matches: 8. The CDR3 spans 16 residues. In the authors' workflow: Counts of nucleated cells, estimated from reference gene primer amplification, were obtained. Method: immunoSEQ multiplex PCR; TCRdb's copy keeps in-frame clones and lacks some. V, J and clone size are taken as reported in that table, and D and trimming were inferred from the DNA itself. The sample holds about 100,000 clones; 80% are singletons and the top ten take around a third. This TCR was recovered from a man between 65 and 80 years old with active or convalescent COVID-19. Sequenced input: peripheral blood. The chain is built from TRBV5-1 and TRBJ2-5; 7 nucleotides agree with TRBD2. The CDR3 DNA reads TGCGCCAGCAGCTTGGCCTATGGGAGGGCTGAAGAGACCCAGTACTTC. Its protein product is CASSLAYGRAEETQYF.